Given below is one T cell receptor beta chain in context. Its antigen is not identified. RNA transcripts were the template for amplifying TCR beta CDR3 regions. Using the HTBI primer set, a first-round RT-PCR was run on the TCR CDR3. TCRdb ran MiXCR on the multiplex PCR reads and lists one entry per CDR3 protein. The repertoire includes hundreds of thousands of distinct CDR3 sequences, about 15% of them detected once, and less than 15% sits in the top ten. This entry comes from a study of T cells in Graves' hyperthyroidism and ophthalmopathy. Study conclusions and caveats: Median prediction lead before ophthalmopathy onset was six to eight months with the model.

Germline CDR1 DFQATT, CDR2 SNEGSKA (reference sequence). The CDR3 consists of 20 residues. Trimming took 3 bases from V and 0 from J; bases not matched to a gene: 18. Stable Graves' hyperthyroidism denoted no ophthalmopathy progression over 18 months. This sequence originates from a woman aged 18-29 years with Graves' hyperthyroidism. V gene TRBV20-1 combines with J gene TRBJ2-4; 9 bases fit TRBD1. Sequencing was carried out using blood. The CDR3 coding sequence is TGCAGTGCTAGGGTTACAGGCGGTCGGGGACAGGGCCTAGCCAAAAACATTCAGTACTTC. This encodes CSARVTGGRGQGLAKNIQYF.